The 22 T cell receptor beta chains given below trace back to one sample, sequenced in a study of T cells in Graves' hyperthyroidism and ophthalmopathy. RNA transcripts provided the source from which TCR beta CDR3 regions were amplified. Initially, a first-round RT-PCR of the TCR CDR3 employed the HTBI primer set. Each CDR3 protein gets one entry after TCRdb re-called the multiplex PCR reads with MiXCR. The sample lists 700,000 to 850,000 distinct CDR3 sequences, approximately 36% seen once, with around 31% in the top ten. Material: blood. These receptors originate from a woman in her forties with Graves' hyperthyroidism.

The chain employs TRBV7-2 and TRBJ2-1, with D possibly being TRBD2 (6 bases). Germline V gives CDR1 SGHTA, CDR2 FQGNSA. The CDR3 loop spans 15 amino acids. The V end lost 0 bases, the J end lost 5 bases, and 11 bases lay between the germline ends. The CDR3 bases are TGTGCCAGCAGCTTAGCCAGCGGGCTAAACAATGAGCAGTTCTTC. This encodes CASSLASGLNNEQFF.

This clonotype was observed a few times. The V gene is TRBV20-1, the J gene TRBJ2-5; TRBD2 agrees at 10 bases. The V gene's germline CDR1 is DFQATT and CDR2 SNEGSKA (reference sequence). V trimming: 1 base; J trimming: 6 bases; junction bases outside the gene matches: 20. CDR3 size: 19 residues. The CDR3 nucleotides read TGCAGTGCTAGAGCTCATCCCACTAGCGGGGAGGGGTGGGGAAAGACCCAGTACTTC. Protein: CSARAHPTSGEGWGKTQYF.

This clonotype has a count of ten or more. The chain links TRBV19 to TRBJ1-5, with D hard to call. The length of the CDR3 is 14 residues. The V gene's germline CDR1 is LNHDA and CDR2 SQIVND (reference sequence). The V end was cut by 6 bases, the J end by 3 bases, with 12 bases between. The CDR3 loop is CASRRRENNQPQHF. The CDR3 DNA sequence: TGTGCCAGTAGACGACGGGAGAACAATCAGCCCCAGCATTTT.

The chain couples TRBV7-6 to TRBJ1-1; D remains ambiguous. The CDR3 length is 13 residues. Trimming left V 8 bases short and J 1 base short, with 11 bases between. CDR1 and CDR2 (germline): SGHVS, FNYEAQ. For the CDR3, the DNA is TGTGCCAGCTCACCGGAACCGAACACTGAAGCTTTCTTT. Protein product: CASSPEPNTEAFF.

In this sample, this clonotype turned up a few times. The chain employs TRBV7-2 and TRBJ2-5; 12 bases line up with TRBD2. V dropped 4 bases and J dropped 3; count of bases not matched to a gene: 9. The CDR3 sequence is 17 residues long. Per germline, CDR1 SGHTA and CDR2 FQGNSA. Here the CDR3 reads CASSSPSGGGSEETQYF. Here the CDR3 DNA reads TGTGCCAGCAGCTCCCCTAGCGGGGGGGGGTCGGAAGAGACCCAGTACTTC.

In the case of this clonotype: One base away lies a much larger clone, so this may be a sequencing read error. The CDR3 spells CSAKENNQETQYF. DNA for the CDR3: TGCAGTGCTAAGGAGAACAACCAAGAGACCCAGTACTTC. The chain employs TRBV20-1 and TRBJ2-5; D ambiguous. Germline loops: CDR1 DFQATT, CDR2 SNEGSKA (reference sequence). The germline V and J ends were trimmed by 4 bases and 0 bases, with 9 bases remaining between them. The length of the CDR3 is 13 residues.

Of note for this clonotype: Sequence at one end of the junction differs from germline and may be a read error. This chain connects TRBV24-1 to TRBJ1-2; 8 bases are shared with TRBD1. Germline V CDR1 and CDR2: KGHDR, SFDVKD. The CDR3 spans 13 residues. In DNA, the CDR3 is TGTGCCAGCAGTTTATCTAGGACAGGGGGCTACACCTTC. Translated: CASSLSRTGGYTF.

This clonotype was seen repeatedly, ten times or more. The CDR3 DNA follows: TGCAGTGCTTCCGGGACAGGGTCCGTCAGGGGTGAAGCTTTCTTT. This encodes CSASGTGSVRGEAFF. The rearrangement joins TRBV20-1 to TRBJ1-1; the match to TRBD1 covers 9 bases. V lost 5 bases and J lost 7; bases outside the gene matches: 14. CDR1 and CDR2 from the germline V gene are DFQATT and SNEGSKA (reference sequence). The length of the CDR3 is 15 residues.

This clonotype was seen ten or more times. The chain employs TRBV7-2 and TRBJ1-6; TRBD1 is a possible D gene (5 bases). V gave up 4 bases and J gave up 9 bases, with 16 bases separating them. Germline V gene lookup returns CDR1 SGHTA and CDR2 FQGNSA. The CDR3 runs 15 residues. CDR3 nucleotides: TGTGCCAGCAGCTCGGGAACAGGAACGGGTTCACCCCTCCACTTT. Translating it yields CASSSGTGTGSPLHF.

As DNA, the CDR3 is TGTGCCAGCAGCTTAGGACTAGAAGATACGCAGTATTTT. Translating it yields CASSLGLEDTQYF. The J gene is TRBJ2-3, the V gene TRBV7-8, with D perhaps TRBD2 (6 bases). V shed 1 base and J shed 5 bases, with 7 bases lying between them. This CDR3 has 13 amino acids. Looked up from germline, CDR1 is SGHVS and CDR2 is FQNEAQ.

This clonotype showed up just a few times. The J gene is TRBJ2-5, the V gene TRBV14; 13 positions match TRBD2. Germline lookup yields CDR1 SGHDN and CDR2 FVKESK. The CDR3 loop spans 15 amino acids. The V and J ends lost 2 bases and 5 bases, in that order; junction bases with no gene match: 2. CDR3 sequence: CASSQMTSGRETQYF. The CDR3 DNA follows: TGTGCCAGCAGCCAAATGACTAGCGGGAGGGAGACCCAGTACTTC. The full variable domain, completed using reference TRBV14 and TRBJ2-5, is EAGVTQFPSHSVIEKGQTVTLRCDPISGHDNLYWYRRVMGKEIKFLLHFVKESKQDESGMPNNRFLAERTGGTYSTLKVQPAELEDSGVYFCASSQMTSGRETQYFGPGTRLLVL.

Of note for this clonotype: Sequence at one end of the junction differs from germline and may be a read error. The chain joins TRBV7-9 to TRBJ1-6; 7 bases line up with TRBD1. Germline loops: CDR1 SEHNR, CDR2 FQNEAQ (reference sequence). There are 13 residues in the CDR3. The CDR3 sequence is CASSQEKQGTLHF. CDR3 DNA sequence: TGCGCCAGCAGCCAAGAGAAACAGGGGACCCTCCACTTT.

The sample holds a few counts of this clonotype. The CDR3 here is CASTIRTGPNTEAFF. The CDR3 nucleotides read TGTGCCAGCACCATCCGAACAGGGCCGAACACTGAAGCTTTCTTT. The V gene is TRBV12-3 or TRBV12-4, the J gene TRBJ1-1, with TRBD1 as a possible D gene (6 bases). Trimming pared 7 bases from V and 1 base from J, leaving 16 bases between. CDR3 length equals 15 residues.

The sample holds one count of this clonotype. V usage is TRBV20-1 and J usage is TRBJ2-5; 10 nucleotides match TRBD2. The CDR3 is made up of 15 amino acids. The junction had 7 bases not matched to a gene; V was cut back by 1 base and J by 5 bases. The germline V gene encodes CDR1 DFQATT and CDR2 SNEGSKA (reference sequence). The DNA for the CDR3 is TGCAGTGCTAGAGCGGCTAGCGGGAGTTGGGAGACCCAGTACTTC. It specifies CSARAASGSWETQYF.

This clonotype was seen repeatedly, ten times or more. This sequence joins TRBV7-2 and TRBJ2-7; D perhaps matches TRBD2 (6 bases). The CDR3 covers 14 residues. Trimming removed 1 base at V and 7 bases at J, with 14 bases between. The germline CDR1 and CDR2 sequences are SGHTA and FQGNSA. The CDR3 DNA sequence: TGTGCCAGCAGCTTAGTACTAGCCGGCCAGGAGCAGTACTTC. Its protein is CASSLVLAGQEQYF.

The rearrangement joins TRBV7-4 to TRBJ1-4, with D unresolved. There are 14 residues in the CDR3. The V gene's germline CDR1 is SGHVT and CDR2 SQSDAQ. V lost 5 bases, J lost 4 bases, and 11 bases lay in between. The CDR3 DNA reads as TGTGCCAGCAGCGAGGGAGTCGGTAATGAAAAACTGTTTTTT. Translation gives CASSEGVGNEKLFF.

The CDR3 DNA sequence: TGTGCCAGCAGTTTACTAGCGGGATCGATGGAGACCCAGTACTTC. It translates to CASSLLAGSMETQYF. This chain connects TRBV12-3 or TRBV12-4 to TRBJ2-5; TRBD2 matches 9 bases. With 2 bases clipped from V and 5 bases from J, the junction kept 6 bases outside the gene matches. This CDR3 contains 15 residues.

Of note for this clonotype: A junction end diverges from the germline sequence, so it may reflect a read error. This sequence joins TRBV6-6 and TRBJ2-5, with 9 bases lining up with TRBD1. The DNA matches TRBJ2-1 better at its end, which makes the J call doubtful. Germline-derived CDR1 and CDR2 are MNHNY and SVGAGI (reference sequence). The CDR3 covers 13 residues. DNA for the CDR3: TGTGCCATCAGTGGGGGGACAGGGAACGAGCAGTTCTTC. Protein: CAISGGTGNEQFF.

This clonotype has ten or more counts. J is TRBJ2-5 and V is TRBV9; 7 bases line up with TRBD2. With 4 bases clipped from V and 4 bases from J, the junction kept 7 bases outside the gene matches. The CDR3 loop spans 14 amino acids. The germline V gene encodes CDR1 SGDLS and CDR2 YYNGEE. CDR3 region: CASSPRSGGETQYF. In DNA form, the CDR3 reads TGTGCCAGCAGCCCCCGATCGGGGGGAGAGACCCAGTACTTC. Drawing the rest from reference TRBV9 and TRBJ2-5, the complete variable domain is DSGVTQTPKHLITATGQRVTLRCSPRSGDLSVYWYQQSLDQGLQFLIQYYNGEERAKGNILERFSAQQFPDLHSELNLSSLELGDSALYFCASSPRSGGETQYFGPGTRLLVL.

J is TRBJ1-1 and V is TRBV10-3; 7 positions match TRBD1. This CDR3 has 11 amino acids. CDR1 ENHRY and CDR2 SYGVKD come from the germline V gene. V was pared by 5 bases and J by 8 bases, with 2 bases of the junction left unmatched. CDR3 coding DNA: TGTGCCATCAGTAACAGGGGCGAAGCTTTCTTT. Translation gives CAISNRGEAFF.

The chain uses TRBV20-1 and TRBJ2-5, with 8 bases that match TRBD1. V trimming: 6 bases; J trimming: 1 base; junction bases outside the gene matches: 4. The CDR3 runs 13 residues. Germline values: CDR1 DFQATT, CDR2 SNEGSKA (reference sequence). The CDR3 DNA reads TGCAGTGCCGACGGGACAGGCCAAGAGACCCAGTACTTC. This sequence encodes CSADGTGQETQYF.

The chain carries TRBV6-2 or TRBV6-3 and TRBJ2-7; D is uncertain. In germline, CDR1 is MNHEY, CDR2 SVGEGT. V lost 2 bases and J 3 bases, leaving 8 bases between the germline ends. This CDR3 contains 13 residues. The chain's CDR3 is CASSYLRHYEQYF. CDR3 nucleotide sequence: TGTGCCAGCAGTTACCTTAGGCACTACGAGCAGTACTTC.